Listed here are 8 T cell receptor beta chains from one sample, sequenced in a study of cytomegalovirus exposure and HLA in healthy donors. The study ran its PCR with 60 Vbeta and 13 Jbeta primers. Assay: immunoSEQ multiplex PCR; the TCRdb copy retains only in-frame clones and omits some. The sample contains approximately 190,000 clones, 80% to 90% of which appear only once. Sequencing input: PBMCs. Receptors were obtained from a middle-aged man in good health and CMV-seropositive.

This rearrangement joins TRBV19 to TRBJ2-1, with D perhaps matching TRBD1 (6 bases). CDR1 and CDR2 from the germline V gene are LNHDA and SQIVND (reference sequence). The CDR3 length is 16 residues. Trimming stripped 5 bases from V and 6 bases from J, with 20 bases between. The CDR3 region is CASSPLTGTWSNEQFF. The CDR3, as DNA: TGTGCCAGTAGTCCGTTAACCGGGACATGGAGCAATGAGCAGTTCTTC.

The gene calls are TRBV5-1 and TRBJ2-2; 10 bases line up with TRBD1. The V gene's germline CDR1 is SGHRS and CDR2 YFSETQ. The CDR3 runs 16 residues. The ends lost 4 bases at V and 0 bases at J; junction bases unmatched: 3. CDR3 bases: TGCGCCAGCAGCGGGACAGGGGTTACGAACACCGGGGAGCTGTTTTTT. As protein: CASSGTGVTNTGELFF.

In nucleotides, the CDR3 is TGTGCCAGCTCACTCAAACCAGGGGAAGGGGACTATGGCTACACCTTC. Protein: CASSLKPGEGDYGYTF. The J gene is TRBJ1-2, the V gene TRBV18; D possibly corresponds to TRBD1 (6 bases). V was clipped by 4 bases and J by 3 bases, with 18 bases between them. CDR1 KGHSH and CDR2 LQKENI come from the germline V gene. The CDR3 has 16 amino acids.

The chain couples TRBV27 to TRBJ2-6; 11 bases are a match to TRBD2. CDR1 and CDR2 from the germline V gene are MNHEY and SMNVEV (reference sequence). The CDR3 runs to 19 residues. J lost 1 base, V lost 5 bases, and 10 bases had no gene match. The CDR3 sequence is CASSLGLAGWISGANVLTF. The CDR3 DNA reads as TGTGCCAGCAGTCTCGGACTAGCGGGCTGGATATCTGGGGCCAACGTCCTGACTTTC.

The gene calls are TRBV6-5 and TRBJ2-5; 7 bases match TRBD1. V shed 6 bases and J 7 bases; nucleotides not matched to a gene: 14. There are 15 residues in the CDR3. Germline CDR1 reads MNHEY; CDR2 reads SVGAGI. DNA for the CDR3: TGTGCCAGCAGCCAATCTCGGGGACCAGGGGGGACCCAGTACTTC. This sequence encodes CASSQSRGPGGTQYF.

This clone was seen just once. V and J are TRBV7-8 and TRBJ2-1; 10 bases fit TRBD2. The V gene end was trimmed by 5 bases and the J gene end by 4 bases; junction bases not matched to a gene: 8. Germline assignment: CDR1 SGHVS and CDR2 FQNEAQ. The CDR3 is 16 amino acids. The CDR3, as DNA: TGTGCCAGCAGCGAAAAAGCGGGAGGGGGGTACAATGAGCAGTTCTTC. Protein sequence: CASSEKAGGGYNEQFF.

Only one count was recorded for this clone. The J gene is TRBJ2-5, the V gene TRBV5-1; 12 bases are a match to TRBD2. V was clipped by 4 bases and J by 5 bases; unmatched bases: 3. The germline CDR1 and CDR2 sequences are SGHRS and YFSETQ. The CDR3 consists of 14 residues. In nucleotides, the CDR3 is TGCGCCAGCAGCCACACTAGCGGGGGGGAGACCCAGTACTTC. Residues: CASSHTSGGETQYF.

The chain joins TRBV27 to TRBJ1-2; TRBD1 aligns across 7 bases. CDR1 and CDR2 (germline): MNHEY, SMNVEV (reference sequence). V trimming: 3 bases; J trimming: 5 bases; junction bases outside the gene matches: 6. The CDR3 has 14 amino acids. In DNA, the CDR3 is TGTGCCAGCAGTTTTACATCAGGGGGGTATGGCTACACCTTC. It encodes CASSFTSGGYGYTF.